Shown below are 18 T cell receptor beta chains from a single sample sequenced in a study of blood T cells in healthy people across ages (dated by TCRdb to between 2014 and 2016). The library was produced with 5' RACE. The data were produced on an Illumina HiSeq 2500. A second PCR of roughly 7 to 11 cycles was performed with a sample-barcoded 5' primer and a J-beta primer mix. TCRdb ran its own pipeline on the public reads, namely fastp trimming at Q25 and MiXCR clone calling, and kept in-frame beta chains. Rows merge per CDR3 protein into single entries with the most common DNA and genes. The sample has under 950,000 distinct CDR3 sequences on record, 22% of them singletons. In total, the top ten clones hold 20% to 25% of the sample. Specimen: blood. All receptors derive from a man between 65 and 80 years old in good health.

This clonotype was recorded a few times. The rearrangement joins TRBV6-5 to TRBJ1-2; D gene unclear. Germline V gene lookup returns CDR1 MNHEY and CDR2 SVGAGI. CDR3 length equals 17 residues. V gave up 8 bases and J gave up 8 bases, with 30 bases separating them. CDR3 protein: CASFSPMLANLPGGYTF. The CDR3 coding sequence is TGTGCCAGCTTCTCCCCCATGCTCGCAAACCTTCCGGGAGGCTACACCTTC.

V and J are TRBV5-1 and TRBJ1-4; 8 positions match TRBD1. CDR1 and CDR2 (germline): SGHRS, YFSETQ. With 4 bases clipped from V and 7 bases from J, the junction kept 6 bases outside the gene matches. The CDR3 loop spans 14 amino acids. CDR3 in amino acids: CASSNTGGGEKLFF. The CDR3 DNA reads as TGCGCCAGCAGCAATACAGGGGGAGGTGAAAAACTGTTTTTT.

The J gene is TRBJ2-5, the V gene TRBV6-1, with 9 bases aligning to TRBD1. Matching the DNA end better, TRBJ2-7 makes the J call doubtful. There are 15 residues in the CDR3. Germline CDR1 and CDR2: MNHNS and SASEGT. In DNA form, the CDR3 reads TGTGCCAGCAGCCCAACAGGGGGCAAGGTGTACGAGCAGTACGTC. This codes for CASSPTGGKVYEQYV.

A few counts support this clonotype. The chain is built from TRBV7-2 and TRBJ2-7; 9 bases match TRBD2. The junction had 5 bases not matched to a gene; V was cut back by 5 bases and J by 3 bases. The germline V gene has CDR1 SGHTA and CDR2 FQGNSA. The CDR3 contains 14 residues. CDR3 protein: CASSPWTSVYEQYF. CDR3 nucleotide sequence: TGTGCCAGCAGCCCTTGGACTAGCGTCTACGAGCAGTACTTC.

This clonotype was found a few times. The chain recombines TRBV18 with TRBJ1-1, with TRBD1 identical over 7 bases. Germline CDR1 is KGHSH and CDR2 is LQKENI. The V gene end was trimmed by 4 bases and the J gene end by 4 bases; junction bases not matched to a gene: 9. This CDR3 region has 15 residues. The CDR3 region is CASSQQGSVGTEAFF. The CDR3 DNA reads TGTGCCAGCTCACAACAGGGGTCAGTTGGCACTGAAGCTTTCTTT. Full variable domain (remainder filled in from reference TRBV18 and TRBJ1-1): NAGVMQNPRHLVRRRGQEARLRCSPMKGHSHVYWYRQLPEEGLKFMVYLQKENIIDESGMPKERFSAEFPKEGPSILRIQQVVRGDSAAYFCASSQQGSVGTEAFFGQGTRLTVV.

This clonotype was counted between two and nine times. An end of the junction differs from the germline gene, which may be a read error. The chain's CDR3 is CASSITTKGGIGRNQPQHF. The CDR3 region has the DNA TGTGCCAGCAGTATCACCACCAAGGGGGGTATCGGGAGAAATCAGCCCCAGCATTTT. The J gene is TRBJ1-5, the V gene TRBV19; TRBD1 is a possible D gene (6 bases). Germline values: CDR1 LNHDA, CDR2 SQIVND (reference sequence). CDR3 size: 19 residues.

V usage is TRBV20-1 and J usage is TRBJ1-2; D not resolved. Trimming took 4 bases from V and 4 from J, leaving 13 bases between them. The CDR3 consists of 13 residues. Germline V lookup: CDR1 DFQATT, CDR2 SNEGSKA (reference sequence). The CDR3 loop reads CSATAGEGYGYTF. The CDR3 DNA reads TGCAGTGCTACTGCCGGGGAGGGCTATGGCTACACCTTC.

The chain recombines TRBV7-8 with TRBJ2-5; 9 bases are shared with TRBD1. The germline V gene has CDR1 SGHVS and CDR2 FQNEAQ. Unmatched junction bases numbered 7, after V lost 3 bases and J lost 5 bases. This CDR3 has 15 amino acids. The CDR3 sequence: CASSFRTGEGETQYF. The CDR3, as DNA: TGTGCCAGCAGCTTCCGGACAGGGGAGGGTGAGACCCAGTACTTC. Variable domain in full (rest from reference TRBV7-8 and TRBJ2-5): GAGVSQSPRYKVAKRGQDVALRCDPISGHVSLFWYQQALGQGPEFLTYFQNEAQLDKSGLPSDRFFAERPEGSVSTLKIQRTQQEDSAVYLCASSFRTGEGETQYFGPGTRLLVL.

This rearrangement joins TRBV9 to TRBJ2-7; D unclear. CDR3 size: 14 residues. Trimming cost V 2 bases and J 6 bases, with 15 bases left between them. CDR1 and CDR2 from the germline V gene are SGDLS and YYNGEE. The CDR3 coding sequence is TGTGCCAGCAGCGTCTCTAGTGGACCGGGCGAGCAGTACTTC. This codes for CASSVSSGPGEQYF. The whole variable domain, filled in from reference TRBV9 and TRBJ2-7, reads DSGVTQTPKHLITATGQRVTLRCSPRSGDLSVYWYQQSLDQGLQFLIQYYNGEERAKGNILERFSAQQFPDLHSELNLSSLELGDSALYFCASSVSSGPGEQYFGPGTRLTVT.

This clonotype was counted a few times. The DNA for the CDR3 is TGTGCCATCAGTCTAGCGGTCTACAATGAGCAGTTCTTC. As protein: CAISLAVYNEQFF. This rearrangement joins TRBV10-3 to TRBJ2-1; 7 bases map to TRBD2. Germline assignment: CDR1 ENHRY and CDR2 SYGVKD. J gave up 3 bases and V 5 bases, and 1 base lay outside the gene matches. The CDR3 has 13 amino acids.

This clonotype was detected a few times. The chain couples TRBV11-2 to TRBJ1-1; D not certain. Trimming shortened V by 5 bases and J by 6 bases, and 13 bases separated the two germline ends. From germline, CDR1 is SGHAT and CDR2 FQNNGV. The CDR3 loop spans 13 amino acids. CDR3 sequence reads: CASSLPSEAEAFF. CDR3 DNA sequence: TGTGCCAGCAGCCTTCCGTCCGAGGCTGAAGCTTTCTTT.

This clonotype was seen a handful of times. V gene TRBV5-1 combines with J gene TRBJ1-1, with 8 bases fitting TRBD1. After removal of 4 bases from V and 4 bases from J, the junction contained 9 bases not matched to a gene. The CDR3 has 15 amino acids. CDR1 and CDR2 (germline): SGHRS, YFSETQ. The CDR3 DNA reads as TGCGCCAGCAGCCTCCGGACAGGGTGGGGCACTGAAGCTTTCTTT. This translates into CASSLRTGWGTEAFF.

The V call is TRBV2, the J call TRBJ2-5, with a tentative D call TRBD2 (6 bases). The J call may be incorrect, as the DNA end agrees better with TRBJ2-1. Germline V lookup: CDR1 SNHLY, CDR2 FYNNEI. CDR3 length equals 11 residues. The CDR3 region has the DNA TGTGCCAGCGGAGGGACCCCTGAGCAGTTCTTC. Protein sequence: CASGGTPEQFF.

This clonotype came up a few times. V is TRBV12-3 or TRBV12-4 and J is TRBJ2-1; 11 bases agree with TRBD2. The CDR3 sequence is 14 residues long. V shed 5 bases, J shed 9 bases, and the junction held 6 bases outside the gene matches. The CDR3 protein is CASSPLAGGSEQFF. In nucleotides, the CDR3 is TGTGCCAGCAGTCCCCTAGCGGGAGGTTCTGAGCAGTTCTTC.

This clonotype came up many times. The DNA for the CDR3 is TGTGCCAGCAGTTTGATGGGACAGAGTAATTCACCCCTCCACTTT. It codes for CASSLMGQSNSPLHF. The chain couples TRBV27 to TRBJ1-6, with 7 positions matching TRBD1. V shed 3 bases, J shed 6 bases, and the junction held 5 bases outside the gene matches. There are 15 residues in the CDR3. The germline gives CDR1 MNHEY, CDR2 SMNVEV (reference sequence).

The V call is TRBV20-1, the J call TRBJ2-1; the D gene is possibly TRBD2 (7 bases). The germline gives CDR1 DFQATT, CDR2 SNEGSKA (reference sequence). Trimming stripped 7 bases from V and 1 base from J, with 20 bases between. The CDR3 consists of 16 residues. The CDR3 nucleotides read TGCAGTGGAAAGGGGGTGCAAGCGGGATCCTACAATGAGCAGTTCTTC. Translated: CSGKGVQAGSYNEQFF.

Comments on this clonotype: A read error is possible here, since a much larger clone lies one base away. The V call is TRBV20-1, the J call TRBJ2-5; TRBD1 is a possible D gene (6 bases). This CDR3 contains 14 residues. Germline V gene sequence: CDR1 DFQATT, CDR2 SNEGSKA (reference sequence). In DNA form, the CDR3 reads TGCAGTGCCCTCGCACAGGGAGAGCAAGGGACCCAGTACTTC. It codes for CSALAQGEQGTQYF.

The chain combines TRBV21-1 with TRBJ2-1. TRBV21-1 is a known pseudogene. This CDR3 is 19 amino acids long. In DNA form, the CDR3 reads TGTGCCAGCAGCTACACAAGGGTTGTGGCTAGTAGCACCTACAATGAGCAGTTCTTC. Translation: CASSYTRVVASSTYNEQFF.